The 27 T cell receptor beta chains listed next were all sequenced from one sample in a study of blood T cell repertoires in COVID-19. The assay was immunoSEQ multiplex PCR, and TCRdb's table has in-frame clones only and misses some. This sample has under 300,000 clones, with 84% found just once. Sequencing was done on a sample of peripheral blood. These receptors all come from a woman between 35 and 50 years old who had recovered from COVID-19.

V is TRBV7-2 and J is TRBJ2-1; 11 nucleotides agree with TRBD2. In germline, CDR1 is SGHTA, CDR2 FQGNSA. The CDR3 has 16 amino acids. Trimming took 3 bases from V and 5 from J; bases not matched to a gene: 6. This CDR3 reads CASSFISSGGNNEQFF. CDR3 DNA sequence: TGTGCCAGCAGCTTCATATCTAGCGGGGGGAACAATGAGCAGTTCTTC.

The chain employs TRBV19 and TRBJ2-3, with 11 positions matching TRBD1. This CDR3 spans 13 amino acids. With V trimmed by 8 bases and J by 2 bases, 0 bases remained unmatched. Germline V gene data show CDR1 as LNHDA and CDR2 as SQIVND (reference sequence). CDR3: CASGQGATDTQYF. CDR3 bases: TGTGCCAGTGGACAGGGGGCCACAGATACGCAGTATTTT.

This clone was detected once. The CDR3 here is CASNPSQVNTDTQYF. In DNA form, the CDR3 reads TGTGCCAGCAACCCCAGCCAGGTGAACACAGATACGCAGTATTTT. This sequence joins TRBV9 and TRBJ2-3; D not certain. The CDR3 loop spans 15 amino acids. CDR1 and CDR2 from the germline V gene are SGDLS and YYNGEE. V dropped 6 bases and J dropped 2 bases, with 16 bases sitting between them.

CDR3 coding DNA: TGCGCCAGCAGCTTGATCCGGGGAACCGGGGAGCTGTTTTTT. Its protein is CASSLIRGTGELFF. The chain is built from TRBV5-1 and TRBJ2-2; a possible D gene is TRBD2 (5 bases). Trimming removed 1 base from V and 5 bases from J, with 9 bases in between. The CDR3 has 14 residues. The germline gives CDR1 SGHRS, CDR2 YFSETQ.

Concerning this clone: The sample carries other DNA sequences with the same CDR3. J is TRBJ1-5 and V is TRBV18; 7 bases are a match to TRBD1. V lost 5 bases and J lost 3; bases outside the gene matches: 4. This CDR3 spans 14 amino acids. Germline CDR1 is KGHSH and CDR2 is LQKENI. This chain's CDR3 is CASSRGQNNQPQHF. For the CDR3, the DNA is TGTGCCAGCTCAAGGGGACAGAACAATCAGCCCCAGCATTTT.

This clone has only one observation. The chain recombines TRBV7-2 with TRBJ1-6; the D gene is possibly TRBD1 (5 bases). This CDR3 comprises 13 residues. The V end was cut by 4 bases, the J end by 11 bases, with 12 bases between. Germline lookup yields CDR1 SGHTA and CDR2 FQGNSA. CDR3 protein: CASSSLQGTPLHF. CDR3 nucleotide sequence: TGTGCCAGCAGCTCCCTCCAGGGTACACCCCTCCACTTT.

V usage is TRBV5-4 and J usage is TRBJ2-5, with TRBD2 matching 12 bases. CDR3 size: 14 residues. Germline trimming cut 5 bases from V and 6 bases from J; bases unmatched to any gene: 5. Germline assignment: CDR1 SGHNT and CDR2 YYREEE (reference sequence). The CDR3 DNA sequence: TGTGCCAGCAGGCTAGCGGGGGGGGAAAAGACCCAGTACTTC. Translated: CASRLAGGEKTQYF.

This chain links TRBV9 with TRBJ2-1; the match to TRBD1 covers 10 bases. The CDR3 is made up of 15 amino acids. Germline CDR1 SGDLS, CDR2 YYNGEE. Germline trimming cut 2 bases from V and 8 bases from J; bases unmatched to any gene: 7. In DNA, the CDR3 is TGTGCCAGCAGCGTGACAGGGGGCCCGTCAGATGAGCAGTTCTTC. Encoded protein: CASSVTGGPSDEQFF.

The V call is TRBV3-1 (or the pseudogene TRBV3-2), the J call TRBJ2-2; possibly TRBD1 for D (5 bases). CDR3 length: 14 residues. With 3 bases removed from V and 6 bases from J, the gap between germline ends came to 11 bases. CDR1 and CDR2 (germline): LGHDT, YNNKEL (reference sequence). The CDR3 protein is CASSHQGDPGELFF. The CDR3 DNA is TGTGCCAGCAGCCACCAGGGTGATCCCGGGGAGCTGTTTTTT.

V and J are TRBV6-2 or TRBV6-3 and TRBJ1-2; no definite D call. Trimming removed 1 base from V and 2 bases from J, with 8 bases in between. This CDR3 comprises 14 residues. Germline lookup yields CDR1 MNHEY and CDR2 SVGEGT. Here the CDR3 reads CASSYYQYNYGYTF. DNA of the CDR3: TGTGCCAGCAGTTACTACCAGTACAACTATGGCTACACCTTC.

The CDR3: CASSSPSGGDEKLFF. CDR3 DNA: TGTGCCAGCAGTTCCCCCTCCGGAGGCGATGAAAAACTGTTTTTT. The chain joins TRBV28 to TRBJ1-4; D is undetermined. CDR3 length: 15 residues. Deletions cut 4 bases from V and 6 bases from J, with 15 bases between. CDR1 and CDR2 (germline): MDHEN, SYDVKM.

The rearrangement links TRBV6-1 to TRBJ1-5; tentative D call: TRBD1 (6 bases). Trimming stripped 0 bases from V and 6 bases from J, with 18 bases between. The germline gives CDR1 MNHNS, CDR2 SASEGT. The CDR3 is 17 amino acids. This CDR3 is CASSEAIGRGASQPQHF. The CDR3 coding sequence is TGTGCCAGCAGTGAAGCAATAGGCCGGGGGGCTAGTCAGCCCCAGCATTTT.

The CDR3 protein is CASSPGQGAITYEQYF. The DNA for the CDR3 is TGTGCCAGCAGTCCGGGACAGGGGGCTATCACCTACGAGCAGTACTTC. The chain joins TRBV6-6 to TRBJ2-7; TRBD1 agrees at 12 bases. Germline CDR1 MNHNY, CDR2 SVGAGI (reference sequence). This CDR3 spans 16 amino acids. V was clipped by 5 bases and J by 2 bases; unmatched bases: 7.

The chain uses TRBV12-3 or TRBV12-4 and TRBJ2-5; no reliable D call. V gave up 6 bases and J gave up 5 bases, with 10 bases separating them. There are 12 residues in the CDR3. The CDR3 DNA sequence: TGTGCCAGCAGAAGAGACGGGGAGACCCAGTACTTC. This translates into CASRRDGETQYF.

The genes are TRBV6-6 and TRBJ2-1, with TRBD2 matching 12 bases. The CDR3 loop spans 17 amino acids. Per germline, CDR1 MNHNY and CDR2 SVGAGI (reference sequence). The J segment lost 7 bases and the V segment lost 5 bases, leaving 12 bases of the junction unmatched. The CDR3 sequence is CASSRRPSGGARNEQFF. CDR3 DNA: TGTGCCAGCAGTCGCCGTCCTAGCGGGGGGGCGAGAAATGAGCAGTTCTTC.

This sequence joins TRBV19 and TRBJ1-5; no clear D gene. The CDR3 contains 14 residues. V was shortened by 3 bases and J by 9 bases, with 15 bases between the two germline ends. Germline lookup yields CDR1 LNHDA and CDR2 SQIVND (reference sequence). The CDR3 reads CASSIGHGGRPQHF. The CDR3 bases are TGTGCCAGTAGTATTGGGCACGGTGGGAGGCCCCAGCATTTT.

This clone occurred many times. This chain uses TRBV12-5 with TRBJ1-6; a weak D match, TRBD1 (6 bases). V lost 4 bases and J lost 0, with 10 bases in between. The CDR3 runs to 16 residues. Germline V gives CDR1 LGHNT, CDR2 FRNRAP. In nucleotides, the CDR3 is TGTGCTAGTGGTTCTACAGGGAGCTCCTATAATTCACCCCTCCACTTT. Translated: CASGSTGSSYNSPLHF.

The chain links TRBV6-4 to TRBJ2-3; 8 nucleotides line up with TRBD1. The V gene end was trimmed by 3 bases and the J gene end by 6 bases; junction bases not matched to a gene: 2. This CDR3 region has 13 residues. Germline V gene data show CDR1 as MRHNA and CDR2 as SNTAGT. The CDR3 region is CASSDQGADTQYF. The CDR3 DNA sequence: TGTGCCAGCAGTGATCAGGGGGCGGATACGCAGTATTTT.

The V call is TRBV11-2, the J call TRBJ1-6; no firm D call. This CDR3 is 14 amino acids long. V lost 5 bases and J lost 10, with 15 bases in between. Germline CDR1 is SGHAT and CDR2 is FQNNGV. For the CDR3, the DNA is TGTGCCAGCAGCCCTAGGAGTAGCTGGTCACCCCTCCACTTT. This translates into CASSPRSSWSPLHF.

V gene TRBV9 combines with J gene TRBJ1-4, with TRBD1 identical over 11 bases. The CDR3 is 14 residues long. Per the germline V gene, CDR1 is SGDLS and CDR2 is YYNGEE. V shed 3 bases, J shed 7 bases, and the junction held 2 bases outside the gene matches. CDR3 residues: CASSAGTGGEKLFF. The CDR3 DNA is TGTGCCAGCAGCGCCGGGACAGGGGGTGAAAAACTGTTTTTT.

The J gene is TRBJ1-5, the V gene TRBV4-3; D ambiguous. V shed 0 bases and J shed 6 bases, with 6 bases lying between them. The germline V gene has CDR1 LGHNA and CDR2 YSLEER. The CDR3 runs to 13 residues. This CDR3 is CASSQEYGQPQHF. The CDR3 DNA follows: TGCGCCAGCAGCCAAGAATACGGTCAGCCCCAGCATTTT.

This chain links TRBV6-5 with TRBJ1-2; a possible D gene is TRBD1 (6 bases). Germline CDR1 and CDR2: MNHEY and SVGAGI. This CDR3 contains 13 residues. V was clipped by 6 bases and J by 2 bases, with 10 bases between them. The chain's CDR3 is CASRPDRNYGYTF. For the CDR3, the DNA is TGTGCCAGCAGGCCCGACAGGAACTATGGCTACACCTTC.

This clone has a handful of counts. The V and J genes are TRBV7-9 and TRBJ2-1, with D unresolved. The CDR3 has 13 amino acids. V lost 7 bases, J lost 5 bases, and 12 bases lay in between. From germline, CDR1 is SEHNR and CDR2 FQNEAQ (reference sequence). For the CDR3, the DNA is TGTGCCAGCAACACTAAGGAGAACAATGAGCAGTTCTTC. It specifies CASNTKENNEQFF.

This chain joins TRBV7-9 and TRBJ1-2; D call uncertain. The CDR3 covers 15 residues. V was trimmed by 2 bases and J by 6 bases, leaving 16 bases between them. Per the germline V gene, CDR1 is SEHNR and CDR2 is FQNEAQ (reference sequence). The CDR3 loop reads CASSLRSWRFDGYTF. The CDR3 nucleotides are TGTGCCAGCAGCTTAAGGTCCTGGCGGTTCGATGGCTACACCTTC.

This chain joins TRBV10-1 and TRBJ1-6; no definite D call. CDR1 is WNHNN, CDR2 SYGVQD, per germline (reference sequence). The CDR3 spans 13 residues. V gave up 3 bases and J gave up 8 bases, with 8 bases separating them. The CDR3 is CASSERVDSPLHF. The CDR3 bases are TGCGCCAGCAGTGAACGGGTTGATTCACCCCTCCACTTT.

The V gene is TRBV6-5, the J gene TRBJ1-3; D unresolved. CDR1 and CDR2 from the germline V gene are MNHEY and SVGAGI. This CDR3 region has 13 residues. Trimming removed 0 bases from V and 7 bases from J, with 7 bases in between. The CDR3 loop reads CASSYSIGNTIYF. CDR3 nucleotide sequence: TGTGCCAGCAGTTACTCGATCGGGAACACCATATATTTT.

This clone was observed once. The chain employs TRBV27 and TRBJ1-2; D is perhaps TRBD1 (6 bases). CDR1 is MNHEY and CDR2 is SMNVEV in the germline V gene (reference sequence). V shed 8 bases and J shed 1 base, with 17 bases lying between them. The CDR3 has 15 amino acids. The CDR3 region is CASLGHSMINYGYTF. The DNA of the CDR3 is TGTGCCAGCCTGGGACACAGCATGATTAACTATGGCTACACCTTC.